Shown below are 14 T cell receptor beta chains from a single sample sequenced in a study of control samples from healthy donors and cancer patients. Produced via immunoSEQ multiplex PCR; TCRdb's table is partial and in-frame only. The sample has under 20,000 clones; approximately 87% are singletons. The material sequenced was PBMCs. These receptors originate from a woman aged 70 to 79 with colorectal cancer.

The chain couples TRBV9 to TRBJ1-1; 8 nucleotides align to TRBD1. The ends lost 0 bases at V and 4 bases at J; junction bases unmatched: 5. Germline V gives CDR1 SGDLS, CDR2 YYNGEE. There are 15 residues in the CDR3. The DNA of the CDR3 is TGTGCCAGCAGCGTAGGACAGGGGAGGGTCACTGAAGCTTTCTTT. Amino acid sequence: CASSVGQGRVTEAFF.

This rearrangement joins TRBV11-3 to TRBJ1-1; TRBD1 agrees at 7 bases. The trim removed 5 bases at V and 0 bases at J, leaving 3 bases unmatched. CDR3 length: 14 amino acids. Germline CDR1 is SGHNT and CDR2 is YENEEA. CDR3 amino acids: CASSPGQMNTEAFF. The DNA of the CDR3 is TGTGCCAGCAGCCCGGGACAGATGAACACTGAAGCTTTCTTT. The variable domain in full, completed from reference TRBV11-3 and TRBJ1-1, reads EAGVVQSPRYKIIEKKQPVAFWCNPISGHNTLYWYLQNLGQGPELLIRYENEEAVDDSQLPKDRFSAERLKGVDSTLKIQPAELGDSAVYLCASSPGQMNTEAFFGQGTRLTVV.

The genes are TRBV27 and TRBJ2-3, with D possibly being TRBD2 (6 bases). The CDR3 length is 16 residues. CDR1 and CDR2 from the germline V gene are MNHEY and SMNVEV (reference sequence). V lost 5 bases to trimming and J lost 4 bases, with 19 bases between them. The chain's CDR3 is CASSTRRHGGADTQYF. The CDR3 DNA follows: TGTGCCAGCAGTACCCGGAGGCATGGCGGGGCAGATACGCAGTATTTT.

In this sample, this clone turned up once. A read error may produce the germline difference seen at one junction end. The chain is built from TRBV12-5 and TRBJ1-4; 7 bases are a match to TRBD1. CDR3 length: 16 amino acids. The V gene's germline CDR1 is LGHNT and CDR2 FRNRAP. This CDR3 reads CASGLGQLATNEKLFF. CDR3 in DNA: TGTGCTAGTGGGTTGGGACAGCTTGCAACTAATGAAAAACTGTTTTTT.

The chain uses TRBV7-9 and TRBJ2-7; D unresolved. The CDR3 length is 16 residues. Germline V gene sequence: CDR1 SEHNR, CDR2 FQNEAQ (reference sequence). V lost 5 bases, J lost 3 bases, and 20 bases lay in between. The CDR3 is CASSPSEGIRFYEQYF. CDR3 in DNA: TGTGCCAGCAGCCCATCCGAAGGGATACGATTCTACGAGCAGTACTTC. Supplemented by reference TRBV7-9 and TRBJ2-7, the full variable domain reads DTGVSQNPRHKITKRGQNVTFRCDPISEHNRLYWYRQTLGQGPEFLTYFQNEAQLEKSRLLSDRFSAERPKGSFSTLEIQRTEQGDSAMYLCASSPSEGIRFYEQYFGPGTRLTVT.

The chain combines TRBV2 with TRBJ2-2; D is unclear. Trimming took off 8 bases at V and 3 bases at J, with 13 bases between the two ends. Germline lookup yields CDR1 SNHLY and CDR2 FYNNEI. The CDR3 length is 14 residues. CDR3 nucleotide sequence: TGTGCCAGCTCCAAAACAGTCTACACCGGGGAGCTGTTTTTT. It encodes CASSKTVYTGELFF. The full variable domain, its missing parts supplied by reference TRBV2 and TRBJ2-2, is EPEVTQTPSHQVTQMGQEVILRCVPISNHLYFYWYRQILGQKVEFLVSFYNNEISEKSEIFDDQFSVERPDGSNFTLKIRSTKLEDSAMYFCASSKTVYTGELFFGEGSRLTVL.

The rearrangement joins TRBV19 to TRBJ2-5; D remains ambiguous. The CDR3 has 14 residues. With 4 bases removed from V and 2 bases from J, the gap between germline ends came to 11 bases. Germline V gene lookup returns CDR1 LNHDA and CDR2 SQIVND (reference sequence). CDR3 coding DNA: TGTGCCAGTAGTACGAGACTCCGTCAAGAGACCCAGTACTTC. This sequence encodes CASSTRLRQETQYF.

The CDR3 DNA follows: TGCGCCAGCAGCCTGGGAGACTACCTGAACACCGGGGAGCTGTTTTTT. Translated, it gives CASSLGDYLNTGELFF. The rearrangement joins TRBV5-1 to TRBJ2-2; D is perhaps TRBD2 (5 bases). Trimming pared 4 bases from V and 1 base from J, leaving 14 bases between. This CDR3 region has 16 residues. Per germline, CDR1 SGHRS and CDR2 YFSETQ.

The chain carries TRBV2 and TRBJ2-4, with D uncertain. Between the trimmed V and J ends, which lost 1 base and 0 bases, there was a span of 7 bases. Germline assignment: CDR1 SNHLY and CDR2 FYNNEI. The CDR3 covers 15 residues. CDR3 in amino acids: CASSEDNQAKNIQYF. CDR3 nucleotides: TGTGCCAGCAGTGAAGATAACCAAGCCAAAAACATTCAGTACTTC.

This clone was recorded a few times. CDR3 bases: TGTGCCAGCAGTCGGACTAGCGGGATACTCTACGAGCAGTACTTC. This sequence encodes CASSRTSGILYEQYF. The chain is built from TRBV6-5 and TRBJ2-7; TRBD2 aligns across 12 bases. The CDR3 contains 15 residues. V lost 5 bases, J lost 3 bases, and 5 bases stayed unmatched. Germline V gives CDR1 MNHEY, CDR2 SVGAGI.

This clone was seen a single time. The chain uses TRBV3-1 (or the pseudogene TRBV3-2) and TRBJ2-7; 7 nucleotides align to TRBD1. The V gene end was trimmed by 3 bases and the J gene end by 3 bases; junction bases not matched to a gene: 5. Germline values: CDR1 LGHDT, CDR2 YNNKEL (reference sequence). CDR3 length: 14 amino acids. CDR3 DNA: TGTGCCAGCAGCCAGCTCGGGACAGACTACGAGCAGTACTTC. Amino acid sequence: CASSQLGTDYEQYF.

On this clone itself: Germline is not matched at one junction end, which may reflect a read error. The rearrangement joins TRBV29-1 to TRBJ2-5, with D perhaps TRBD1 (5 bases). The CDR3 sequence is 13 residues long. CDR1 is SQVTM, CDR2 ANQGSEA, per germline. In DNA form, the CDR3 reads TGCAGCGTTGAAGGGCAGGGCGGAGAGGCCCAGTACTTC. It encodes CSVEGQGGEAQYF.

The gene calls are TRBV7-2 and TRBJ1-2; D might be TRBD1 (5 bases). CDR3 length: 16 residues. Between the trimmed V and J ends, which lost 0 bases and 1 base, there was a span of 12 bases. Germline CDR1 is SGHTA and CDR2 is FQGNSA. CDR3 DNA sequence: TGTGCCAGCAGCTTAGCCGGGACGGACTTTAACTATGGCTACACCTTC. It yields the protein CASSLAGTDFNYGYTF. Together with reference TRBV7-2 and TRBJ1-2, the CDR3 gives the full variable domain: GAGVSQSPSNKVTEKGKDVELRCDPISGHTALYWYRQSLGQGLEFLIYFQGNSAPDKSGLPSDRFSAERTGGSVSTLTIQRTQQEDSAVYLCASSLAGTDFNYGYTFGSGTRLTVV.

The chain joins TRBV30 to TRBJ2-1; D gene ambiguous. V was pared by 0 bases and J by 8 bases, with 11 bases between. The CDR3 extends over 13 amino acids. CDR1 and CDR2 from the germline V gene are GTSNPN and SVGIG (reference sequence). The CDR3 is CAWSVTYGDEQFF. CDR3 coding DNA: TGTGCCTGGAGTGTTACCTACGGCGATGAGCAGTTCTTC.